This section outlines one T cell receptor beta chain sequence together with its context. The data were taken from a study of CD8 T cells in Susac syndrome. An input of about 0.45 to 1 ug of RNA was subjected to reverse transcription using random hexamers. MiXCR was run by TCRdb on the immunoSEQ multiplex PCR reads, yielding one entry per CDR3 protein. The sample holds some 75,000 distinct CDR3 sequences, under 95% seen once. The receptor comes from a human donor with Susac syndrome. Sequences were obtained from CD8+ T cells from PBMCs.

The CDR3 loop reads CASSSHRIGTYNEQFF. In DNA, the CDR3 is TGTGCCAGCAGTTCCCACAGGATCGGGACCTACAATGAGCAGTTCTTC. The chain uses TRBV12-3 or TRBV12-4 and TRBJ2-1; the D gene could be TRBD1 or TRBD2 (5 bases each). The CDR3 is made up of 16 amino acids. Trimming removed 4 bases from V and 2 bases from J, with 15 bases in between.